A single sample gave rise to the 19 T cell receptor beta chains below, sequenced in a study of blood T cells in healthy people across ages. Sample-barcoded 5' priming and a J-beta primer mix drove a second PCR of about 6 to 12 cycles. TCRdb used MiXCR to reprocess the 5' RACE reads, holding one entry per CDR3 protein. This repertoire shows almost 1 million distinct CDR3 sequences, roughly 50% found once; its top ten account for roughly 23%. The sample was blood. Source of these receptors: an older woman in good health.

The genes are TRBV12-3 or TRBV12-4 and TRBJ2-1; 7 bases match TRBD2. Trimming cost V 1 base and J 6 bases; bases outside gene matches: 9. This CDR3 contains 16 residues. CDR3 DNA: TGTGCCAGCAGTTTAGACGGAGGACTAGTCGGCAATGAGCAGTTCTTC. This encodes CASSLDGGLVGNEQFF.

The chain uses TRBV7-2 and TRBJ2-1; 11 nucleotides line up with TRBD2. CDR1 SGHTA and CDR2 FQGNSA come from the germline V gene. Trimming cost V 4 bases and J 6 bases; bases outside gene matches: 11. This CDR3 is built from 17 residues. The DNA of the CDR3 is TGTGCCAGCAGCTCGCCTACACTAGCGGGAGTTCGCAATGAGCAGTTCTTC. Encoded protein: CASSSPTLAGVRNEQFF. Variable domain in full (rest from reference TRBV7-2 and TRBJ2-1): GAGVSQSPSNKVTEKGKDVELRCDPISGHTALYWYRQSLGQGLEFLIYFQGNSAPDKSGLPSDRFSAERTGGSVSTLTIQRTQQEDSAVYLCASSSPTLAGVRNEQFFGPGTRLTVL.

This clonotype appeared a few times. This chain connects TRBV12-3 or TRBV12-4 to TRBJ2-7, with D tentatively TRBD1 (6 bases). The end of the DNA is better explained by TRBJ2-5, so the J call may be wrong. The CDR3 is 13 amino acids. Here the CDR3 reads CASRLQGSETQYF. The CDR3, as DNA: TGTGCCAGCAGACTACAGGGTTCGGAGACCCAGTACTTC.

V is TRBV3-1 and J is TRBJ2-6; D is uncertain. In germline, CDR1 is LGHDT, CDR2 YNNKEL (reference sequence). The ends were cut back, 0 bases at V and 0 bases at J, with 6 bases in the middle. The CDR3 is made up of 16 amino acids. The CDR3 coding sequence is TGTGCCAGCAGCCAAGATGCCTACTCTGGGGCCAACGTCCTGACTTTC. Residues: CASSQDAYSGANVLTF.

The gene calls are TRBV20-1 and TRBJ2-1; D is unresolved. V was pared by 3 bases and J by 4 bases, with 10 bases between. The germline V gene has CDR1 DFQATT and CDR2 SNEGSKA (reference sequence). This CDR3 comprises 13 residues. The CDR3 region is CSARIRLYNEQFF. In nucleotides, the CDR3 is TGCAGTGCTAGGATACGGCTATACAATGAGCAGTTCTTC.

The chain employs TRBV6-2 or TRBV6-3 and TRBJ2-1; 13 bases align to TRBD2. Trimming removed 5 bases from V and 6 bases from J; junction bases left unmatched: 10. This CDR3 contains 17 residues. Germline V gene sequence: CDR1 MNHEY, CDR2 SVGEGT. CDR3 sequence (DNA): TGTGCCAGCAGTACCCTGGGACTAGCGGGGCTTTCCAATGAGCAGTTCTTC. As protein: CASSTLGLAGLSNEQFF.

In this sample, this clonotype turned up many times. This chain connects TRBV29-1 to TRBJ2-4; D remains ambiguous. Germline CDR1 is SQVTM and CDR2 is ANQGSEA. V lost 4 bases and J 7 bases, leaving 8 bases between the germline ends. This CDR3 is built from 11 residues. CDR3 in DNA: TGCAGCGTTGCCCTGGGGAACATTCAGTACTTC. Protein: CSVALGNIQYF.

The chain recombines TRBV5-1 with TRBJ2-5; tentative D call: TRBD2 (6 bases). CDR1 and CDR2 (germline): SGHRS, YFSETQ. This CDR3 has 16 amino acids. V lost 4 bases, J lost 5 bases, and 21 bases lay in between. The CDR3 nucleotides read TGCGCCAGCAGCGAAAACCGGGCGCCACGGGGGGAGACCCAGTACTTC. It yields the protein CASSENRAPRGETQYF.

This clonotype occurred a few times. The rearrangement uses TRBV29-1 and TRBJ2-5, with D tentatively TRBD1 (5 bases). The CDR3 loop spans 12 amino acids. Germline V gene lookup returns CDR1 SQVTM and CDR2 ANQGSEA. V was clipped by 6 bases and J by 1 base, with 9 bases between them. The DNA for the CDR3 is TGCAGCGTGTATCAGGGCCAAGAGACCCAGTACTTC. Protein: CSVYQGQETQYF.

In its sample, this clonotype was seen many times. The chain couples TRBV7-6 to TRBJ2-3; unclear D gene. The CDR3 consists of 16 residues. V was trimmed by 5 bases and J by 2 bases, leaving 17 bases between them. In germline, CDR1 is SGHVS, CDR2 FNYEAQ. The chain's CDR3 is CASSTKPRPYTDTQYF. DNA for the CDR3: TGTGCCAGCAGCACGAAACCGCGTCCCTACACAGATACGCAGTATTTT.

This clonotype came up a few times. The rearrangement uses TRBV29-1 and TRBJ2-7; a possible D gene is TRBD2 (6 bases). CDR3 length: 12 residues. The germline gives CDR1 SQVTM, CDR2 ANQGSEA. V was shortened by 4 bases and J by 3 bases, with 10 bases between the two germline ends. CDR3 DNA sequence: TGCAGCGTTGGGGGGGTTAGCTACGAGCAGTACTTC. Its translation: CSVGGVSYEQYF.

This clonotype occurred a few times. This sequence joins TRBV20-1 and TRBJ2-1, with 7 bases aligning to TRBD1. Germline V gives CDR1 DFQATT, CDR2 SNEGSKA (reference sequence). V lost 8 bases and J lost 9; bases outside the gene matches: 13. The CDR3 sequence is 13 residues long. This chain's CDR3 is CSTERQGSVEQFF. The CDR3 DNA reads as TGCAGTACCGAGAGACAGGGATCGGTTGAGCAGTTCTTC.

This rearrangement joins TRBV25-1 to TRBJ2-7; no definite D call. This CDR3 is 13 amino acids long. Trimming stripped 6 bases from V and 0 bases from J, with 9 bases between. The V gene's germline CDR1 is MGHDK and CDR2 SYGVNS. CDR3: CASRAVSSYEQYF. The CDR3 DNA reads TGTGCCAGCAGGGCGGTAAGCTCCTACGAGCAGTACTTC.

This sequence joins TRBV20-1 and TRBJ2-2; D remains unclear. Germline assignment: CDR1 DFQATT and CDR2 SNEGSKA (reference sequence). V was cut by 3 bases and J by 0 bases, with 11 bases left in between. This CDR3 region has 15 residues. The CDR3 protein is CSASYGGSNTGELFF. The CDR3, as DNA: TGCAGTGCTAGTTATGGCGGTTCGAACACCGGGGAGCTGTTTTTT.

In this sample, this clonotype turned up once. This chain joins TRBV5-6 and TRBJ1-2; D is uncertain. The CDR3 has 12 residues. Germline-derived CDR1 and CDR2 are SGHDT and YYEEEE. The V end lost 1 base, the J end lost 2 bases, and 3 bases lay between the germline ends. The CDR3 protein is CASSLYNYGYTF. The CDR3 DNA reads TGTGCCAGCAGCTTGTACAACTATGGCTACACCTTC.

The chain joins TRBV4-2 to TRBJ2-1; D perhaps matches TRBD2 (5 bases). CDR1 is LGHNA, CDR2 YNFKEQ, per germline. The germline V and J ends were trimmed by 6 bases and 8 bases, with 20 bases remaining between them. The CDR3 spans 15 residues. The CDR3, as DNA: TGTGCCAGCAGTCTCGAAGCGGCCTCTCAGGATGAGCAGTTCTTC. It encodes CASSLEAASQDEQFF.

The V call is TRBV3-1, the J call TRBJ2-1; D ambiguous. The CDR3 totals 18 residues. Germline V CDR1 and CDR2: LGHDT, YNNKEL (reference sequence). V was cut by 0 bases and J by 0 bases, with 15 bases left in between. As DNA, the CDR3 is TGTGCCAGCAGCCAAGATTTCGTAGGCAATCCCTCCTACAATGAGCAGTTCTTC. Protein: CASSQDFVGNPSYNEQFF.

This clonotype has only a few counts. The CDR3 nucleotides are TGTGCCAGCAGTTTTGCCGGGACAGGTAACAATGAGCAGTTCTTC. It encodes CASSFAGTGNNEQFF. The V call is TRBV12-3 or TRBV12-4, the J call TRBJ2-1; 8 bases match TRBD1. Trimming cost V 3 bases and J 5 bases; bases outside gene matches: 6. This CDR3 has 15 residues.

The chain recombines TRBV20-1 with TRBJ2-2; tentative D call: TRBD2 (6 bases). The ends were cut back, 0 bases at V and 5 bases at J, with 13 bases in the middle. Per the germline V gene, CDR1 is DFQATT and CDR2 is SNEGSKA (reference sequence). CDR3 length: 15 residues. CDR3 residues: CSARDMAGNTGELFF. As DNA, the CDR3 is TGCAGTGCTAGAGATATGGCGGGGAATACCGGGGAGCTGTTTTTT.